This section outlines one TCR beta chain sequence together with its context. Antigen: not known. Germline V gene sequence: CDR1 SGHTA, CDR2 FQGNSA. The CDR3 runs to 11 residues. The data originate from a study of shared clonotypes between healthy human individuals. Study-wide points: The low donor count limited represented genetic and exposure-history diversity.

Donors, healthy HIV-negative adults, lacked recent acute infections or vaccinations. Using immunoSEQ multiplex PCR, the repertoire was profiled, and TCRdb retains in-frame clones only, with some absent. Of fewer than 850,000 clones in the sample, 90% are singletons; the top ten hold roughly 36%. The rearrangement uses TRBV7-2 and TRBJ1-2; D call uncertain. Sequenced material: memory CD8+ T cells from PBMCs. Subset given: CD45RO+ cells pooled with CCR7-negative TemRA cells. The TCR was taken from a man younger than 35 in good health. Some clones in this sample may be carry-over from other donors' samples. The CDR3 region is CAPRLYSGYTF. As DNA, the CDR3 is TGTGCTCCGAGGTTATACAGTGGCTACACCTTC.